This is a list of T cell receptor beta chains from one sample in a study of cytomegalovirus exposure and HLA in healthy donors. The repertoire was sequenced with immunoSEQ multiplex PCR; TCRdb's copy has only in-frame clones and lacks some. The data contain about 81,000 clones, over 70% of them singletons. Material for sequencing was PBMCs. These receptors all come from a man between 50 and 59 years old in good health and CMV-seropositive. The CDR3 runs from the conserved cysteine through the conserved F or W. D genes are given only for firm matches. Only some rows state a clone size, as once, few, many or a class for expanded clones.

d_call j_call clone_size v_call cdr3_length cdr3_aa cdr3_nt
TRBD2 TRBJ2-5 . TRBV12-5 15 CASGWTSRNQETQYF TGTGCTAGTGGCTGGACTAGCAGGAACCAAGAGACCCAGTACTTC
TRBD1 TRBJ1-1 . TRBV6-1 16 CASSDAIGQGAAEAFF TGTGCCAGCAGTGATGCTATAGGACAGGGGGCGGCCGAAGCTTTCTTT
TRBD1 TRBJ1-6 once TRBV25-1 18 CASSESPDRSSYNSPLHF TGTGCCAGCAGTGAATCCCCGGACAGGAGCTCCTATAATTCACCCCTCCACTTT
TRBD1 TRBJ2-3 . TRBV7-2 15 CASSYRTGFTDTQYF TGTGCCAGCAGCTATAGGACAGGGTTCACAGATACGCAGTATTTT
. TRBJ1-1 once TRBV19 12 CASTSGKGGSFF TGTGCCAGTACTTCCGGAAAAGGGGGTTCTTTCTTT
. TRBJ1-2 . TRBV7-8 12 CASSGDEDGYTF TGTGCCAGCAGCGGAGATGAGGATGGCTACACCTTC
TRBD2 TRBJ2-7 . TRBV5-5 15 CASSLEGGVRREQYF TGTGCCAGCAGCTTGGAGGGAGGGGTGCGTAGGGAGCAGTACTTC
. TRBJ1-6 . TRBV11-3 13 CASSSRQNSPLHF TGTGCCAGCAGCTCTCGACAGAATTCACCCCTCCACTTT
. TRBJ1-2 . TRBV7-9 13 CSSSDSSSYGYTF TGTTCCAGCAGCGATAGCAGTTCGTATGGCTACACCTTC
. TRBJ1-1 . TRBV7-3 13 CASSPSTDTEAFF TGTGCCAGCAGCCCTTCCACAGACACTGAAGCTTTCTTT
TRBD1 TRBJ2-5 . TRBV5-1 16 CASSLAPGTGEETQYF TGCGCCAGCAGCTTGGCCCCCGGGACAGGGGAAGAGACCCAGTACTTC
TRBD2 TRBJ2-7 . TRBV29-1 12 CSAEGLADEQYF TGCAGCGCCGAGGGTCTAGCGGACGAGCAGTACTTC
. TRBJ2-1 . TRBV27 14 CASHSGLRANEQFF TGTGCCAGCCACTCCGGACTCCGGGCAAATGAGCAGTTCTTC
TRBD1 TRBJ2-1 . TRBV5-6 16 CASSFWGGQGRNEQFF TGTGCCAGCAGCTTTTGGGGGGGACAGGGGCGTAATGAGCAGTTCTTC
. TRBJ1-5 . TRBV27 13 CASSLVTDQPQHF TGTGCCAGCAGTTTGGTTACAGATCAGCCCCAGCATTTT
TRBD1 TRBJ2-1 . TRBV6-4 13 CASSPDRDNEQFF TGTGCCAGCAGCCCGGACAGGGACAATGAGCAGTTCTTC
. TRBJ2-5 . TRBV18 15 CASSPEGGNQETQYF TGTGCCAGCTCACCCGAGGGCGGCAACCAAGAGACCCAGTACTTC
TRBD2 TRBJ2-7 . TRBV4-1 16 CASSGTSGRAGYEQYF TGCGCCAGCAGCGGGACTAGCGGGAGGGCCGGCTACGAGCAGTACTTC
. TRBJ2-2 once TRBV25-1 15 CASSEGLGSTGELFF TGTGCCAGCAGTGAAGGTTTAGGGAGTACCGGGGAGCTGTTTTTT
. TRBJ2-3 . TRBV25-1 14 CASSEQEITDTQYF TGTGCCAGCAGTGAACAGGAAATTACAGATACGCAGTATTTT
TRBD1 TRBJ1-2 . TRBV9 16 CASSVPRTGDNYGYTF TGTGCCAGCAGCGTGCCCAGGACAGGAGATAACTATGGCTACACCTTC
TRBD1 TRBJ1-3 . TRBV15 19 CATSREKGTGGFSGNTIYF TGTGCCACCAGCAGAGAAAAGGGGACAGGGGGATTCTCTGGAAACACCATATATTTT
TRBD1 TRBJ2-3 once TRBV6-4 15 CASRPGTGGTDTQYF TGTGCCAGCAGACCAGGGACAGGGGGCACAGATACGCAGTATTTT
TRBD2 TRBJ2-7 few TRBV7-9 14 CSSSLAGDLYEQYF TGTTCCAGCAGCTTAGCGGGAGATCTCTACGAGCAGTACTTC
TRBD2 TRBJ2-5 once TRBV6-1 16 CASSDALAGGRETQYF TGTGCCAGCAGTGACGCACTAGCGGGAGGCAGGGAGACCCAGTACTTC
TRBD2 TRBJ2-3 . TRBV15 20 CATSRDLSGATSGRTDTQYF TGTGCCACCAGCAGAGATCTGTCAGGGGCGACTAGCGGTAGAACAGATACGCAGTATTTT
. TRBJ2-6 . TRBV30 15 CAWSVRGSGANVLTF TGTGCCTGGAGTGTACGCGGGTCTGGGGCCAACGTCCTGACTTTC
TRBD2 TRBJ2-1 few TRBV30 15 CAWSVSGRGYNEQFF TGTGCCTGGAGTGTTAGCGGGAGAGGGTACAATGAGCAGTTCTTC
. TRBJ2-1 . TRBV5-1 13 CASSLQSHNEQFF TGCGCCAGCAGCTTACAGTCCCACAATGAGCAGTTCTTC
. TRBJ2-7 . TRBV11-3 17 CASSLVRQRAGSYEQYF TGTGCCAGCAGCTTAGTTCGGCAGCGGGCGGGCTCCTACGAGCAGTACTTC
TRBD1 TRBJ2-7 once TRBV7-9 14 CASNTGGLTYEQYF TGTGCCAGCAACACAGGGGGCCTCACCTACGAGCAGTACTTC
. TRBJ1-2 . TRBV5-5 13 CASSLDGAYGYTF TGTGCCAGCAGCTTGGACGGTGCCTATGGCTACACCTTC
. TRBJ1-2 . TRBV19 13 CASSTMRADGYTF TGTGCCAGTAGTACCATGAGGGCCGATGGCTACACCTTC
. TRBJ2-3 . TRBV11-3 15 CASSLAVRVTDTQYF TGTGCCAGCAGCTTAGCAGTCCGGGTCACAGATACGCAGTATTTT
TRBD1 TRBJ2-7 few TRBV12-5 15 CASGSGTASIYEQYF TGTGCTAGTGGTTCCGGGACAGCATCCATCTACGAGCAGTACTTC
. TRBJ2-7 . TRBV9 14 CARVITASSNEQYF TGTGCCAGAGTTATTACGGCTAGCTCGAACGAGCAGTACTTC
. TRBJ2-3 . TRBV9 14 CASSIQERTDTQYF TGTGCCAGCAGCATACAGGAGCGCACAGATACGCAGTATTTT
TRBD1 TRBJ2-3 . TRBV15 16 CATSREHRGAGDTQYF TGTGCCACCAGCAGAGAACACAGGGGCGCCGGGGATACGCAGTATTTT
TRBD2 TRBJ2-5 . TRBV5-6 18 CASSFRPRTGLGRETQYF TGTGCCAGCAGCTTCAGGCCCCGGACGGGACTAGGGAGGGAGACCCAGTACTTC
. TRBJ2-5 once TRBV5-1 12 CASSLAVETQYF TGCGCCAGCAGCTTGGCCGTGGAGACCCAGTACTTC
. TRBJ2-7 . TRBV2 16 CASRALGGLGAREQYF TGTGCCAGCAGAGCCTTGGGGGGGCTGGGAGCGCGCGAGCAGTACTTC
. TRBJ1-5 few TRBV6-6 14 CASSTGGTNQPQHF TGTGCCAGCAGCACGGGGGGGACTAATCAGCCCCAGCATTTT
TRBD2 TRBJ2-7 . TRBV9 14 CASSPQTSGYEQYF TGTGCCAGCAGCCCACAGACTAGCGGATACGAGCAGTACTTC
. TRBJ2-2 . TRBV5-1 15 CASSQSRANTGELFF TGCGCCAGCAGCCAGTCTAGAGCGAACACCGGGGAGCTGTTTTTT
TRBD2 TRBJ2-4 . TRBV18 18 CASSPPSMGGMTKNIQYF TGTGCCAGCTCACCACCGTCGATGGGAGGGATGACCAAAAACATTCAGTACTTC
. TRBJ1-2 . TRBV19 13 CASSKEGGYGYTF TGTGCCAGTAGTAAGGAGGGAGGCTATGGCTACACCTTC
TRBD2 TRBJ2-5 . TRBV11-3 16 CASSMGTSGRQETQYF TGTGCCAGCAGCATGGGGACTAGCGGGAGACAAGAGACCCAGTACTTC
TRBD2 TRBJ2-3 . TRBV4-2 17 CASSPQGGRAMGDTQYF TGTGCCAGCAGCCCTCAGGGCGGGAGGGCCATGGGAGATACGCAGTATTTT
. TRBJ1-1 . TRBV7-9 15 CSSSLGSSLSTEAFF TGTTCCAGCAGCTTAGGTTCGAGTTTGAGCACTGAAGCTTTCTTT
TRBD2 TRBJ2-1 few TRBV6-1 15 CASSRGLAENNEQFF TGTGCCAGCAGTCGAGGACTAGCGGAAAACAATGAGCAGTTCTTC
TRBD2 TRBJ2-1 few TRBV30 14 CAWSVGGRGNEQFF TGTGCCTGGAGTGTAGGCGGGAGAGGCAATGAGCAGTTCTTC
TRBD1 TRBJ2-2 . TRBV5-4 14 CAIHRQGDAGELFF TGTGCTATACATCGGCAGGGGGACGCCGGGGAGCTGTTTTTT
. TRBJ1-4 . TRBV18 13 CASSPTGNAGLFF TGTGCCAGCTCACCGACGGGAAATGCGGGACTGTTTTTT
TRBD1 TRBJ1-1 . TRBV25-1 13 CASTKTGVTEAFF TGTGCCAGCACCAAGACAGGGGTCACTGAAGCTTTCTTT
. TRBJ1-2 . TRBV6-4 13 CASAPGHNYGYTF TGTGCCAGCGCCCCGGGACACAACTATGGCTACACCTTC
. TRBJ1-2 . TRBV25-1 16 CASSDSVGVGGYGYTF TGTGCCAGCAGTGACTCGGTCGGGGTGGGGGGGTATGGCTACACCTTC
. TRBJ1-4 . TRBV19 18 CASSKDHFYSGRGEKLFF TGTGCCAGTAGTAAGGATCATTTCTACTCCGGCCGAGGTGAAAAACTGTTTTTT
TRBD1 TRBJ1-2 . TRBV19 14 CASSMRDRSHGYTF TGTGCCAGTAGTATGAGGGACAGGAGTCATGGCTACACCTTC
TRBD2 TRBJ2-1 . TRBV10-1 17 CASSLTSGSSSGDEQFF TGCGCCAGCAGTCTCACTAGCGGGAGTTCATCTGGGGATGAGCAGTTCTTC
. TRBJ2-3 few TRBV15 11 CATGEHDTQYF TGTGCCACCGGGGAGCACGATACGCAGTATTTT